One sample yielded the 6 T cell receptor beta chains listed below, sequenced in a study of control samples from healthy donors and cancer patients. Assay: immunoSEQ multiplex PCR; the TCRdb copy retains only in-frame clones and omits some. The repertoire has under 200,000 clones, 96% of them found once; the top ten carry 0.95% to 1.1%. Specimen: blood. The receptors originated from a woman aged 25 to 39 in good health.

The J gene is TRBJ2-7, the V gene TRBV15; 11 nucleotides agree with TRBD2. The CDR3 runs to 14 residues. Germline trimming cut 11 bases from V and 2 bases from J; bases unmatched to any gene: 8. CDR1 and CDR2 from the germline V gene are LNHNV and YYDKDF (reference sequence). The CDR3: CASSLAGGPYEQYF. The DNA of the CDR3 is TGTGCCTCCTCGTTAGCGGGGGGGCCCTACGAGCAGTACTTC.

The chain joins TRBV15 to TRBJ2-2; D is possibly TRBD1 (7 bases). In germline, CDR1 is LNHNV, CDR2 YYDKDF (reference sequence). Between the trimmed V and J ends, which lost 1 base and 3 bases, there was a span of 12 bases. The CDR3 is 16 amino acids. CDR3 amino acids: CATSRGRGRDTGELFF. DNA for the CDR3: TGTGCCACCAGCAGAGGGAGGGGGCGTGACACCGGGGAGCTGTTTTTT. The full variable domain, with the rest looked up from reference TRBV15 and TRBJ2-2, is DAMVIQNPRYQVTQFGKPVTLSCSQTLNHNVMYWYQQKSSQAPKLLFHYYDKDFNNEADTPDNFQSRRPNTSFCFLDIRSPGLGDTAMYLCATSRGRGRDTGELFFGEGSRLTVL.

The V gene is TRBV3-1 (or the pseudogene TRBV3-2), the J gene TRBJ1-4; 8 bases map to TRBD1. Germline CDR1 LGHDT, CDR2 YNNKEL (reference sequence). This CDR3 has 15 residues. With V trimmed by 1 base and J by 8 bases, 6 bases remained unmatched. CDR3 in amino acids: CASSQAQGAQEKLFF. DNA of the CDR3: TGTGCCAGCAGCCAAGCGCAGGGGGCGCAAGAAAAACTGTTTTTT.

V is TRBV15 and J is TRBJ1-4, with D unclear. Trimming removed 2 bases from V and 7 bases from J, with 14 bases in between. CDR3 length: 15 amino acids. CDR1 LNHNV and CDR2 YYDKDF come from the germline V gene (reference sequence). In DNA form, the CDR3 reads TGTGCCACCAGCAGACGCCCCCCAGAGTTTGAAAAACTGTTTTTT. This encodes CATSRRPPEFEKLFF.

In DNA form, the CDR3 reads TGCGCCACCCCGGACTTTGATGAGTCCTACAATGAGCAGTTCTTC. This encodes CATPDFDESYNEQFF. This chain links TRBV10-1 with TRBJ2-1, with D possibly matching TRBD2 (5 bases). Trimming removed 10 bases from V and 1 base from J, with 17 bases in between. Germline lookup yields CDR1 WNHNN and CDR2 SYGVQD (reference sequence). The CDR3 spans 15 residues.

The rearrangement links TRBV7-9 to TRBJ2-5; 9 bases match TRBD1. CDR1 is SEHNR and CDR2 is FQNEAQ in the germline V gene (reference sequence). The trim removed 5 bases at V and 5 bases at J, leaving 12 bases unmatched. The CDR3 spans 16 residues. CDR3 amino acids: CASSPGTGTNLETQYF. In DNA, the CDR3 is TGTGCCAGCAGCCCCGGGACAGGGACCAATTTGGAGACCCAGTACTTC. The full variable domain, completed using reference TRBV7-9 and TRBJ2-5, is DTGVSQNPRHKITKRGQNVTFRCDPISEHNRLYWYRQTLGQGPEFLTYFQNEAQLEKSRLLSDRFSAERPKGSFSTLEIQRTEQGDSAMYLCASSPGTGTNLETQYFGPGTRLLVL.